This T cell receptor beta chain was obtained from a study of blood T cell repertoires in COVID-19. Study-wide background: COVID-19 samples from acute and convalescent phases originated in the United States, Italy and Spain. The cDNA or gDNA used as material had been derived from T cells, B-cell-depleted T cells, or PBMCs.

This CDR3 is 14 amino acids long. Trimming cost V 3 bases and J 6 bases, with 16 bases left between them. In germline, CDR1 is SGHRS, CDR2 YFSETQ. Sequencing used immunoSEQ multiplex PCR; TCRdb keeps in-frame clones, though not all of them. Of roughly 88,000 clones listed, approximately 80% were seen once; the top ten hold roughly 15%. Only one count was recorded for this clone. The source material was peripheral blood. The origin of this receptor is a woman of 80 years or more with acute or convalescent COVID-19. The gene calls are TRBV5-1 and TRBJ2-7, with D unresolved. CDR3 amino acids: CASSSDGYDPEQYF. CDR3 DNA sequence: TGCGCCAGCAGCTCCGACGGGTATGATCCCGAGCAGTACTTC. Based on the CDR3 plus reference TRBV5-1 and TRBJ2-7, the full variable domain is KAGVTQTPRYLIKTRGQQVTLSCSPISGHRSVSWYQQTPGQGLQFLFEYFSETQRNKGNFPGRFSGRQFSNSRSEMNVSTLELGDSALYLCASSSDGYDPEQYFGPGTRLTVT.